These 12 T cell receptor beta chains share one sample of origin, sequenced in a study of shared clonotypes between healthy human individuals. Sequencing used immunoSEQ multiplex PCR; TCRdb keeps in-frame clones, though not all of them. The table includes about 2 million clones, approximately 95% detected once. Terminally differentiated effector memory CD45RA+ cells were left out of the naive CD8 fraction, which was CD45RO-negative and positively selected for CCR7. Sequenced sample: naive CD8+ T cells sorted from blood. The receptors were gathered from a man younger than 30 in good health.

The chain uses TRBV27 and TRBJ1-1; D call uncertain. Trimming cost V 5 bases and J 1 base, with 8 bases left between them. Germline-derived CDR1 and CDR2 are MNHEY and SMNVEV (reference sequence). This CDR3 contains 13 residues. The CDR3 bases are TGTGCCAGCAGTGAGTCGGGGAACACTGAAGCTTTCTTT. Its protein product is CASSESGNTEAFF.

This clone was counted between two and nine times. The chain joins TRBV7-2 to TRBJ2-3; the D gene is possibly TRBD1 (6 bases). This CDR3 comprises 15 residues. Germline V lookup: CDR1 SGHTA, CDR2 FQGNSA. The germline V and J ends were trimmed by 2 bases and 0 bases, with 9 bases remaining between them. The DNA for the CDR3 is TGTGCCAGCAGCTTATGGGGGCCGAGCACAGATACGCAGTATTTT. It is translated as CASSLWGPSTDTQYF.

In nucleotides, the CDR3 is TGTGCCAGCAGTATCAAGCGGGGGGGCGTTAGTTCTGATACGCAGTATTTT. It encodes CASSIKRGGVSSDTQYF. The gene calls are TRBV28 and TRBJ2-3; 10 nucleotides agree with TRBD2. Trimming at V came to 5 bases and at J to 6 bases, leaving 14 bases not matched to a gene. The CDR3 has 17 residues. Germline V lookup: CDR1 MDHEN, CDR2 SYDVKM.

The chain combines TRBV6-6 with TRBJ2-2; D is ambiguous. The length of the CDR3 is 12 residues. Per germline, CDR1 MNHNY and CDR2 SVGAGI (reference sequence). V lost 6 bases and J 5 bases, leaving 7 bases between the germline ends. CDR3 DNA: TGTGCCAGCAGCCTCCAAACCGGGGAGCTGTTTTTT. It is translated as CASSLQTGELFF.

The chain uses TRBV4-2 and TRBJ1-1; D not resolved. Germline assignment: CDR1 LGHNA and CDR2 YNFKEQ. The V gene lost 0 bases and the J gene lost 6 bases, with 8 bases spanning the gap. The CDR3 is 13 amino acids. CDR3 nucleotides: TGTGCCAGCAGCCAAGAAGATGGGTCTGAAGCTTTCTTT. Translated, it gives CASSQEDGSEAFF.

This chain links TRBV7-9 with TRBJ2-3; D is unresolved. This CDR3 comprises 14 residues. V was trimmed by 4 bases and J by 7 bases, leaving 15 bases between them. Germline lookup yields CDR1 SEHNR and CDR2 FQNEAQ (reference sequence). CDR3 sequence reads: CASSSEALLYTQYF. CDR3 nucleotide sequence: TGTGCCAGCAGCTCGGAAGCCCTTCTTTATACGCAGTATTTT. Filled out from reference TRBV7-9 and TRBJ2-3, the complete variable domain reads DTGVSQNPRHKITKRGQNVTFRCDPISEHNRLYWYRQTLGQGPEFLTYFQNEAQLEKSRLLSDRFSAERPKGSFSTLEIQRTEQGDSAMYLCASSSEALLYTQYFGPGTRLTVL.

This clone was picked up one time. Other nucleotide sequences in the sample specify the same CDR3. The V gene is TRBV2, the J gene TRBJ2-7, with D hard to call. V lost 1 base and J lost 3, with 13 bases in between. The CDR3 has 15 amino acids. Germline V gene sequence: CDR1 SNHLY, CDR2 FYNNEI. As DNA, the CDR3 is TGTGCCAGCAGTGAAGGCGACTCCTCGTACTACGAGCAGTACTTC. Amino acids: CASSEGDSSYYEQYF. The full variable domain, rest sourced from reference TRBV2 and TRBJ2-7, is EPEVTQTPSHQVTQMGQEVILRCVPISNHLYFYWYRQILGQKVEFLVSFYNNEISEKSEIFDDQFSVERPDGSNFTLKIRSTKLEDSAMYFCASSEGDSSYYEQYFGPGTRLTVT.

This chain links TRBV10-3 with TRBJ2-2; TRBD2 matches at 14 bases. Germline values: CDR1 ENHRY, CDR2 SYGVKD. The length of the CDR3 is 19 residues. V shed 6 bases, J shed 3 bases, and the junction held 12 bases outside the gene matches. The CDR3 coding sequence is TGTGCCATCAGCGGGCCAGGGACTAGCGGGAGTGGGGACACCGGGGAGCTGTTTTTT. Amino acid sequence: CAISGPGTSGSGDTGELFF.

The CDR3 DNA reads as TGTGCCAGCAGCGATGACAGGGGGACCTACGAGCAGTACTTC. It specifies CASSDDRGTYEQYF. The V call is TRBV5-6, the J call TRBJ2-7; 9 nucleotides align to TRBD1. V was clipped by 4 bases and J by 2 bases; unmatched bases: 4. Per the germline V gene, CDR1 is SGHDT and CDR2 is YYEEEE. The CDR3 is 14 residues long.

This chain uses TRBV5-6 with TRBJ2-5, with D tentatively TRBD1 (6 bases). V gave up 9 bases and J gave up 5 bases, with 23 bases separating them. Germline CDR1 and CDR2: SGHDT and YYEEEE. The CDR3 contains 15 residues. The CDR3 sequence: CATHPRGGSWETQYF. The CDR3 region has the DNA TGTGCCACCCACCCCAGGGGCGGATCATGGGAGACCCAGTACTTC.

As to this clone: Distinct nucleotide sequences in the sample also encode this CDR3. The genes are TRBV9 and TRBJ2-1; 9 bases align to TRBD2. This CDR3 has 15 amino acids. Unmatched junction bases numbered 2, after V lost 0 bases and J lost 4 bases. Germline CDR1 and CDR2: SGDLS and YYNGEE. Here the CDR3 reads CASSVEAGGYNEQFF. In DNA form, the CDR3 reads TGTGCCAGCAGCGTAGAAGCGGGGGGATACAATGAGCAGTTCTTC.

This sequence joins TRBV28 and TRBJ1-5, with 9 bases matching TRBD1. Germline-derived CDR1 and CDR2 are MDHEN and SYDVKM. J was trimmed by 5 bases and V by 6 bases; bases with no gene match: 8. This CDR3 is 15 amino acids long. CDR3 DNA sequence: TGTGCCAGCAGCCGCCAGGGACAGGGCTATCAGCCCCAGCATTTT. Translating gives CASSRQGQGYQPQHF.